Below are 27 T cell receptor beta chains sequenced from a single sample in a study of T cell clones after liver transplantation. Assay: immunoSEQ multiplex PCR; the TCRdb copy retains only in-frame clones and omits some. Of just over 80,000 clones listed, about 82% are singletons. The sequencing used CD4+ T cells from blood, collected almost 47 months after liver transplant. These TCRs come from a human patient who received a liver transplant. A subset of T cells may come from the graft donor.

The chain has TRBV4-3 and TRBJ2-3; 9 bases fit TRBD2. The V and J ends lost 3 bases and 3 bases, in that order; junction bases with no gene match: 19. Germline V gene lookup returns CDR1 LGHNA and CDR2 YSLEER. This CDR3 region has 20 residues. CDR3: CASSQRPGVAGDGGTDTQYF. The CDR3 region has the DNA TGCGCCAGCAGCCAGCGCCCGGGGGTAGCGGGAGATGGGGGGACAGATACGCAGTATTTT.

CDR3 coding DNA: TGTGCCAGCGCGAGCACGCGAGAGACCCAGTACTTC. Its translation is CASASTRETQYF. This chain uses TRBV2 with TRBJ2-5; D unresolved. The germline CDR1 and CDR2 sequences are SNHLY and FYNNEI. CDR3 length: 12 amino acids. V was cut by 8 bases and J by 4 bases, with 11 bases left in between.

CDR3 loop: CASSPRLDRPNTEAFF. CDR3 in DNA: TGCGCCAGCAGCCCACGACTGGACAGACCGAACACTGAAGCTTTCTTT. The chain uses TRBV5-1 and TRBJ1-1; D perhaps matches TRBD1 (6 bases). The V and J ends lost 4 bases and 1 base respectively, with 17 bases between them. Per the germline V gene, CDR1 is SGHRS and CDR2 is YFSETQ. The CDR3 has 16 amino acids.

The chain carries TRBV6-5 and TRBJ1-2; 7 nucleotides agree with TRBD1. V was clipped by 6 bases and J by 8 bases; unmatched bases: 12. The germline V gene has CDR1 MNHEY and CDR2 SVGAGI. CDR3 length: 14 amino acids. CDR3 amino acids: CASRTQGKVRGYTF. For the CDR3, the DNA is TGTGCCAGCAGGACACAGGGGAAGGTGCGGGGCTACACCTTC.

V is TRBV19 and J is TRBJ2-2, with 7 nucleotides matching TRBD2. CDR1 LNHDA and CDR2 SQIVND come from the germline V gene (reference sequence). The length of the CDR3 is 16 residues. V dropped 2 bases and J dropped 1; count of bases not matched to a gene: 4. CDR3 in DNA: TGTGCCAGTAGTATATGGCGGGAGAAGAACACCGGGGAGCTGTTTTTT. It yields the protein CASSIWREKNTGELFF.

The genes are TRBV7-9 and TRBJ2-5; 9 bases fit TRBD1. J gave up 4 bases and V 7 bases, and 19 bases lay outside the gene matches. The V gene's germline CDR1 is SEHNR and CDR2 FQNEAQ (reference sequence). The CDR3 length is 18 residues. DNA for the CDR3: TGTGCCAGCAACTCACCGGGACAGGGTTTTGGTTTCGGAGAGACCCAGTACTTC. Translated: CASNSPGQGFGFGETQYF.

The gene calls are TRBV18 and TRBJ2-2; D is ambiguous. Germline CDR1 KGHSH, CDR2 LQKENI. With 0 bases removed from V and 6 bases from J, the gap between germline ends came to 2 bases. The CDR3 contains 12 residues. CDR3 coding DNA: TGTGCCAGCTCACCACCCGCCGGGGAGCTGTTTTTT. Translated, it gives CASSPPAGELFF.

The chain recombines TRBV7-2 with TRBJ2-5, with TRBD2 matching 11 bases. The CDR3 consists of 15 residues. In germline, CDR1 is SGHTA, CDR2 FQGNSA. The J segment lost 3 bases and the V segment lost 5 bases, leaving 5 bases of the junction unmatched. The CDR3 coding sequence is TGTGCCAGCAGCGTGAATAGCGGGAGGGAAGAGACCCAGTACTTC. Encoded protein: CASSVNSGREETQYF.

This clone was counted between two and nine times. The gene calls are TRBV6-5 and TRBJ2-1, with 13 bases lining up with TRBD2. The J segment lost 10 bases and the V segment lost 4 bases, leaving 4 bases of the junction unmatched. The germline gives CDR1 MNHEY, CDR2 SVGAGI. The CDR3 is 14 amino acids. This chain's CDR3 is CASSWTSGRGEQFF. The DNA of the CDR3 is TGTGCCAGCAGTTGGACTAGCGGGAGAGGGGAGCAGTTCTTC.

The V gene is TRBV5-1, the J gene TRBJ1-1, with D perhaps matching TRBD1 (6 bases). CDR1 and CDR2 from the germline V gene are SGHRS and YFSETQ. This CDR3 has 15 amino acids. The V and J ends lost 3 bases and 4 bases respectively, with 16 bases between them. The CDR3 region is CASSWDTGLGTEAFF. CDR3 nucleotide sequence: TGCGCCAGCAGCTGGGACACAGGATTAGGCACTGAAGCTTTCTTT.

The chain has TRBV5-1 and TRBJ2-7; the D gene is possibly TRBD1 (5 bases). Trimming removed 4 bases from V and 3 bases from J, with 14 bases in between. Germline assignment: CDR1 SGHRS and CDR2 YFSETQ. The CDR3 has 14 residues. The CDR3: CASSPPDNFYEQYF. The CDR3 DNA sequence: TGCGCCAGCAGCCCCCCGGACAACTTCTACGAGCAGTACTTC.

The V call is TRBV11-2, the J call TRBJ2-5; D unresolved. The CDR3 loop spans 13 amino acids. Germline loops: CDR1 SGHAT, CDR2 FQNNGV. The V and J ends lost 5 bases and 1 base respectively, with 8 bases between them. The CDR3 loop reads CASSTSFQETQYF. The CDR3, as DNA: TGTGCCAGCAGCACCTCCTTCCAAGAGACCCAGTACTTC.

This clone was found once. This CDR3 is CASSLRSETQYF. The CDR3 nucleotides are TGTGCCAGCAGCTTAAGGTCAGAGACCCAGTACTTC. This rearrangement joins TRBV11-2 to TRBJ2-5; the D is unclear. This CDR3 comprises 12 residues. Trimming stripped 2 bases from V and 4 bases from J, with 5 bases between. Per germline, CDR1 SGHAT and CDR2 FQNNGV.

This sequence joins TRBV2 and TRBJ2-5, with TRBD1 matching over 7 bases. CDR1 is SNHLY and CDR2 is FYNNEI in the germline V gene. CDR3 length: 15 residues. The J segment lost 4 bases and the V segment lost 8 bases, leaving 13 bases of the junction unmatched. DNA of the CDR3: TGTGCCAGCCTGGTAAGGGGGCAGGACGGAGAGACCCAGTACTTC. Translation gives CASLVRGQDGETQYF.

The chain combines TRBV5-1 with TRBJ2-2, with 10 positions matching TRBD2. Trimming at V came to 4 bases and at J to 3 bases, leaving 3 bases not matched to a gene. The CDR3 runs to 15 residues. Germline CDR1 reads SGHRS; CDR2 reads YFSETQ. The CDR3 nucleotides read TGCGCCAGCAGCCCCGGGACTAGCGACACCGGGGAGCTGTTTTTT. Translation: CASSPGTSDTGELFF. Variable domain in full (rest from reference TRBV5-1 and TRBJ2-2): KAGVTQTPRYLIKTRGQQVTLSCSPISGHRSVSWYQQTPGQGLQFLFEYFSETQRNKGNFPGRFSGRQFSNSRSEMNVSTLELGDSALYLCASSPGTSDTGELFFGEGSRLTVL.

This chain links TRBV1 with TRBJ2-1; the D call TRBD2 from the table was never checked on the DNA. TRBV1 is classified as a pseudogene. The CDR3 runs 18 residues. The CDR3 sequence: CTSRIRGRGTTPLGEQFF. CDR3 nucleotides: TGCACCAGCAGAATCCGGGGGAGGGGGACTACCCCACTCGGTGAGCAGTTCTTC.

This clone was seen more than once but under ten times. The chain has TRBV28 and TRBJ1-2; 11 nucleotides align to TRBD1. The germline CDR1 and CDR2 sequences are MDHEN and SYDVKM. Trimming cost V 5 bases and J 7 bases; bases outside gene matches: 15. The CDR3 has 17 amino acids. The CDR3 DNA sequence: TGTGCCAGCAGTCCGCGGGGGACAGGGGGTCGGTGGGGTGGCTACACCTTC. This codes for CASSPRGTGGRWGGYTF.

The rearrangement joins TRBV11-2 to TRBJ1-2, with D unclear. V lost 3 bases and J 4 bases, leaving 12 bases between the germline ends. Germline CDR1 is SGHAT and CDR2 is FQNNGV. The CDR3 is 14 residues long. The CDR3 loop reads CASSFPRSVYGYTF. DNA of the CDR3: TGTGCCAGCAGCTTTCCGAGGTCGGTCTATGGCTACACCTTC.

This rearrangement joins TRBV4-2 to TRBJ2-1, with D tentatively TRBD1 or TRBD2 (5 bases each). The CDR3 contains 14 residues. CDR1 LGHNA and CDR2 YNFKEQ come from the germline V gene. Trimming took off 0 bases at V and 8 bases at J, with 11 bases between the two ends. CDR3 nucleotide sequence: TGTGCCAGCAGCCAAGATCGTCGGGGCGATGAGCAGTTCTTC. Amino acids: CASSQDRRGDEQFF.

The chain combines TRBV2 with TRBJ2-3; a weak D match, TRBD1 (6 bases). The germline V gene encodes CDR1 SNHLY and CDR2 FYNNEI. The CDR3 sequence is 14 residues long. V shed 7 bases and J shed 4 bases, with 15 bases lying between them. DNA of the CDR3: TGTGCCAGCAACTTCGACAGGCGCGCAGATACGCAGTATTTT. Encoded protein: CASNFDRRADTQYF.

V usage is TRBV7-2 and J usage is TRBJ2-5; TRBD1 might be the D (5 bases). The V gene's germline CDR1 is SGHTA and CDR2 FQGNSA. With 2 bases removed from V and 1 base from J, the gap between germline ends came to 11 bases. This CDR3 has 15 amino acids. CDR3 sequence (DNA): TGTGCCAGCAGCTTATTCAGGGCAGGCCAAGAGACCCAGTACTTC. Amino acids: CASSLFRAGQETQYF.

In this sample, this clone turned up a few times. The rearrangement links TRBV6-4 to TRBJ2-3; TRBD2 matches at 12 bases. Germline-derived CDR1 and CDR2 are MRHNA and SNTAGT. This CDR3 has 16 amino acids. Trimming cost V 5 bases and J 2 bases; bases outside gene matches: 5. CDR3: CASSQGTSGPTDTQYF. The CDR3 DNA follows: TGTGCCAGCAGTCAGGGGACTAGCGGGCCCACAGATACGCAGTATTTT.

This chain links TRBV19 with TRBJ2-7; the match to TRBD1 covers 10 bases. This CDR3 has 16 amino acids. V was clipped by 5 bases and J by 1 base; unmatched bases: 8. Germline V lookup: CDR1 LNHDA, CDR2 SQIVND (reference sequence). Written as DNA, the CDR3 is TGTGCCAGTAGTGTAAATCCGGGACAGGGGTCCTACGAGCAGTACTTC. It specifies CASSVNPGQGSYEQYF. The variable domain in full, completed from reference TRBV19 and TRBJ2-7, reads DGGITQSPKYLFRKEGQNVTLSCEQNLNHDAMYWYRQDPGQGLRLIYYSQIVNDFQKGDIAEGYSVSREKKESFPLTVTSAQKNPTAFYLCASSVNPGQGSYEQYFGPGTRLTVT.

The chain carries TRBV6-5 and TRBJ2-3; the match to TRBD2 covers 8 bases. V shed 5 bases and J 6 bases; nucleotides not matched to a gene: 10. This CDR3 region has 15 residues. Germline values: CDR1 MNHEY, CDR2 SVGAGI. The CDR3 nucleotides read TGTGCCAGCAGTACAACCGGGACTAGACGCGATACGCAGTATTTT. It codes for CASSTTGTRRDTQYF.

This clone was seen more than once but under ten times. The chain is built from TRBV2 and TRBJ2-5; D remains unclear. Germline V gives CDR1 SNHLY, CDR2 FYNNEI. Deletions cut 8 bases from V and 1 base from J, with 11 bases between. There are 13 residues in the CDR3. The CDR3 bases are TGTGCCAGCGGACGGGTCCCCCAAGAGACCCAGTACTTC. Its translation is CASGRVPQETQYF.

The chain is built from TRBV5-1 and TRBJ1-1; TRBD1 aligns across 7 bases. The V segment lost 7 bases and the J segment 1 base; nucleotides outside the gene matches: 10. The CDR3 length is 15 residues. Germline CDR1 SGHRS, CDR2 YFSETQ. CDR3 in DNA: TGCGCCAGCGGCGAACAGGGACAGCCGAACACTGAAGCTTTCTTT. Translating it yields CASGEQGQPNTEAFF.

CDR3 DNA: TGTGCCATCAGTGAGTGGGGATCGACTTTGCGGTCTAATGAAAAACTGTTTTTT. Its translation is CAISEWGSTLRSNEKLFF. V is TRBV10-3 and J is TRBJ1-4; D is undetermined. The CDR3 contains 18 residues. Trimming left V 1 base short and J 3 bases short, with 18 bases between. Germline-derived CDR1 and CDR2 are ENHRY and SYGVKD.